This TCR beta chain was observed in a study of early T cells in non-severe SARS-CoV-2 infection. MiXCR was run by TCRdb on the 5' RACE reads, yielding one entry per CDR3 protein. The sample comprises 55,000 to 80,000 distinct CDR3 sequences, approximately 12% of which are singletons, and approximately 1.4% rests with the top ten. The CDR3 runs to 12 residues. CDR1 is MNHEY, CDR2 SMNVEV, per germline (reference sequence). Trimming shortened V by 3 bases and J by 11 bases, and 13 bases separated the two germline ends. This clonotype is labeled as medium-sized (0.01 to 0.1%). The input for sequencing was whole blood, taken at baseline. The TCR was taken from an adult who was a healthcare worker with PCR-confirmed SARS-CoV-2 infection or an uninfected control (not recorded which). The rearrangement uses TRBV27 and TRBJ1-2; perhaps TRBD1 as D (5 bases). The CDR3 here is CASSFQGTAYTF. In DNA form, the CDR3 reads TGTGCCAGCAGTTTCCAGGGAACGGCTTACACCTTC.